The next 19 T cell receptor beta chains were all read from a single sample in a study of naive and memory T cell subsets. Antigens for these TCRs are unknown. Whole-study results and caveats: Possibly reflecting memory cells re-expressing CD45RA, a few larger clonotypes occurred in naive repertoires, especially CD8.

Both TRBC1 and TRBC2 were covered by a beta constant-region primer of two equimolar oligonucleotides. Ligated cDNA was amplified by four rounds of PCR with nested alpha and beta constant-region primers and SP2. TCRdb re-derived calls from the UMI-ligation and nested PCR reads in MiXCR, one entry per CDR3 protein. The table includes some 82,000 distinct CDR3 sequences, roughly 12% detected once. Material for sequencing was naive CD4+ T cells from blood. Every receptor here comes from a human donor in good health.

This clonotype was found a few times. The chain has TRBV11-1 and TRBJ2-3, with TRBD2 matching 8 bases. Germline trimming cut 3 bases from V and 3 bases from J; bases unmatched to any gene: 5. CDR1 SGHAT and CDR2 FQDESV come from the germline V gene (reference sequence). The CDR3 contains 15 residues. CDR3 amino acids: CASSFQAGDTDTQYF. The CDR3 region has the DNA TGTGCCAGCAGCTTTCAAGCGGGGGATACAGATACGCAGTATTTT.

This chain connects TRBV6-5 to TRBJ1-6; D gene uncertain. The CDR3 runs 13 residues. Looked up from germline, CDR1 is MNHEY and CDR2 is SVGAGI. The V end was cut by 4 bases, the J end by 10 bases, with 11 bases between. CDR3 in amino acids: CASSWEGRSPLHF. CDR3 nucleotides: TGTGCCAGCAGTTGGGAGGGAAGATCACCCCTCCACTTT.

This clonotype was counted a few times. The rearrangement uses TRBV24-1 and TRBJ1-5; no firm D call. The germline V gene encodes CDR1 KGHDR and CDR2 SFDVKD. Trimming left V 9 bases short and J 0 bases short, with 8 bases between. The CDR3 sequence is 13 residues long. CDR3 coding DNA: TGTGCCACCGGACGGAATAGCAATCAGCCCCAGCATTTT. Residues: CATGRNSNQPQHF.

This clonotype was counted at least ten times. The CDR3 sequence: CATTNGRGTDTQYF. The CDR3 DNA is TGTGCCACCACCAACGGGCGAGGCACAGATACGCAGTATTTT. The V and J genes are TRBV12-3 or TRBV12-4 and TRBJ2-3; D is undetermined. Trimming stripped 10 bases from V and 1 base from J, with 15 bases between. CDR3 size: 14 residues.

This clonotype was observed at least ten times. The V and J genes are TRBV12-3 or TRBV12-4 and TRBJ1-2; D gene uncertain. Trimming shortened V by 7 bases and J by 3 bases, and 15 bases separated the two germline ends. This CDR3 is built from 14 residues. CDR3 nucleotide sequence: TGTGCCAGCACATTCCGAGGGTTGGACTATGGCTACACCTTC. Its protein product is CASTFRGLDYGYTF.

The sample holds many counts of this clonotype. The J gene is TRBJ2-7, the V gene TRBV14; the match to TRBD2 covers 10 bases. Germline CDR1 SGHDN, CDR2 FVKESK. V lost 0 bases to trimming and J lost 7 bases; unmatched junction nucleotides: 12. This CDR3 is 17 amino acids long. In nucleotides, the CDR3 is TGTGCCAGCAGCCAAGATCTTACGCTAGCGGGAGCAGGGGAGCAGTACTTC. This sequence encodes CASSQDLTLAGAGEQYF.

This clonotype has ten or more counts. The chain uses TRBV21-1 and TRBJ2-1; the table's D gene call, TRBD1, was not cross checked with the DNA. TRBV21-1 is a pseudogene segment. The CDR3 extends over 15 amino acids. The CDR3 DNA is TGTGCCAGCAGCCCCCGGTCAACGATTCACAATGAGCAGTTCTTC. This sequence encodes CASSPRSTIHNEQFF.

This clonotype was counted between two and nine times. The chain combines TRBV12-3 or TRBV12-4 with TRBJ2-7, with unresolved D. The CDR3 is 12 residues long. V lost 0 bases and J lost 6, with 6 bases in between. The CDR3: CASSLAATEQYF. The CDR3 bases are TGTGCCAGCAGTTTAGCCGCAACCGAGCAGTACTTC.

This clonotype was picked up many times. V and J are TRBV30 and TRBJ2-3; 8 bases fit TRBD2. In germline, CDR1 is GTSNPN, CDR2 SVGIG (reference sequence). The CDR3 is 14 amino acids. With 1 base clipped from V and 0 bases from J, the junction kept 0 bases outside the gene matches. CDR3 sequence reads: CAWSERGSTDTQYF. For the CDR3, the DNA is TGTGCCTGGAGTGAGCGGGGGAGCACAGATACGCAGTATTTT. Looking up the rest from reference TRBV30 and TRBJ2-3 gives the full variable domain: SQTIHQWPATLVQPVGSPLSLECTVEGTSNPNLYWYRQAAGRGLQLLFYSVGIGQISSEVPQNLSASRPQDRQFILSSKKLLLSDSGFYLCAWSERGSTDTQYFGPGTRLTVL.

This clonotype occurred many times. The chain links TRBV27 to TRBJ2-1; D may match TRBD1 or TRBD2 (6 bases each). Germline V gene lookup returns CDR1 MNHEY and CDR2 SMNVEV (reference sequence). The CDR3 is 15 amino acids. V lost 5 bases, J lost 9 bases, and 20 bases lay in between. DNA for the CDR3: TGTGCCAGCAGTACCTCAGCGGGCAGGGGATTTGAGCAGTTCTTC. Encoded protein: CASSTSAGRGFEQFF.

In its sample, this clonotype was seen a few times. This chain links TRBV12-3 or TRBV12-4 with TRBJ2-1; TRBD1 aligns across 8 bases. Losses at the gene ends were 1 base for V and 0 bases for J; bases not matched to a gene: 8. The CDR3 consists of 18 residues. CDR3 protein: CASSLGGRQGSSYNEQFF. CDR3 nucleotides: TGTGCCAGCAGTTTAGGCGGCAGACAGGGGAGCTCCTACAATGAGCAGTTCTTC.

V gene TRBV3-1 combines with J gene TRBJ2-5; 13 positions match TRBD2. CDR3 length: 16 amino acids. CDR1 is LGHDT and CDR2 is YNNKEL in the germline V gene (reference sequence). V lost 2 bases and J lost 4; bases outside the gene matches: 4. In DNA, the CDR3 is TGTGCCAGCAGCCAATCGGGACTAGCGGGAAGAGAGACCCAGTACTTC. Translation gives CASSQSGLAGRETQYF.

This clonotype was observed at least ten times. This chain joins TRBV20-1 and TRBJ2-7; D remains unclear. This CDR3 comprises 13 residues. Trimming took 6 bases from V and 5 from J, leaving 17 bases between them. The germline CDR1 and CDR2 sequences are DFQATT and SNEGSKA (reference sequence). The CDR3 reads CSATRQVKDEQYF. For the CDR3, the DNA is TGCAGTGCAACACGTCAGGTGAAGGACGAGCAGTACTTC.

This clonotype was seen only a few times. This rearrangement joins TRBV5-6 to TRBJ2-7, with D uncertain. V lost 0 bases and J 2 bases, leaving 9 bases between the germline ends. The CDR3 contains 14 residues. Per the germline V gene, CDR1 is SGHDT and CDR2 is YYEEEE. The DNA of the CDR3 is TGTGCCAGCAGCTTGGCCGGGTATCCCTACGAGCAGTACTTC. This codes for CASSLAGYPYEQYF.

The rearrangement uses TRBV25-1 and TRBJ2-7; 7 bases agree with TRBD2. The junction had 8 bases not matched to a gene; V was cut back by 7 bases and J by 2 bases. The CDR3 has 14 amino acids. The germline gives CDR1 MGHDK, CDR2 SYGVNS. CDR3 sequence: CASMTSGNTYEQYF. The CDR3 DNA follows: TGTGCCAGCATGACGAGCGGGAATACCTACGAGCAGTACTTC.

This clonotype has a count of ten or more. The junction departs from germline at one end; a sequencing error may be responsible. This chain joins TRBV28 and TRBJ2-7, with 8 bases lining up with TRBD1. CDR1 is MDHEN and CDR2 is SYDVKM in the germline V gene. The CDR3 extends over 13 amino acids. The CDR3 sequence is CASRTTGVVFLDF. The CDR3 DNA reads TGTGCCAGCAGAACGACAGGGGTTGTTTTTCTGGACTTC.

This clonotype was seen many times. The chain joins TRBV29-1 to TRBJ2-7, with a tentative D call TRBD2 (7 bases). The V gene lost 6 bases and the J gene lost 3 bases, with 15 bases spanning the gap. CDR3 length equals 13 residues. Germline CDR1 is SQVTM and CDR2 is ANQGSEA. The CDR3 spells CSVARGADYEQYF. The DNA of the CDR3 is TGCAGCGTCGCCCGGGGGGCGGACTACGAGCAGTACTTC.

The chain combines TRBV5-1 with TRBJ2-1; D unresolved. There are 13 residues in the CDR3. Per germline, CDR1 SGHRS and CDR2 YFSETQ. Trimming pared 4 bases from V and 8 bases from J, leaving 13 bases between. This chain's CDR3 is CASSGLEGDEQFF. Written as DNA, the CDR3 is TGCGCCAGCAGCGGGCTAGAAGGCGATGAGCAGTTCTTC.

The CDR3 reads CASSLAGSAKQETQYF. CDR3 DNA sequence: TGTGCCAGCAGTTTAGCGGGGTCAGCTAAACAAGAGACCCAGTACTTC. The genes are TRBV12-3 or TRBV12-4 and TRBJ2-5, with D unclear. This CDR3 has 16 residues. The V and J ends lost 0 bases and 2 bases respectively, with 13 bases between them.